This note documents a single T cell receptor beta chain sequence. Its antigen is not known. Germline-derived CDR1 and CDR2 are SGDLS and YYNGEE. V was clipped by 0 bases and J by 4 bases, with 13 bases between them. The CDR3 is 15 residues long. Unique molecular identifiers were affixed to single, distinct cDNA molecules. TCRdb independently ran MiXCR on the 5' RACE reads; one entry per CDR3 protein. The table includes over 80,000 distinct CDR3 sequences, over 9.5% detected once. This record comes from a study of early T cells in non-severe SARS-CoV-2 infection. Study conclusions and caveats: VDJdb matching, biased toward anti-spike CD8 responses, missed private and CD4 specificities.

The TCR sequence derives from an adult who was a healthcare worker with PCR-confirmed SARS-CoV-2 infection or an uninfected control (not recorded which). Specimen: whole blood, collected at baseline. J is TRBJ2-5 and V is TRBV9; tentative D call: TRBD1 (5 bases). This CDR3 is CASSVAVGRIETQYF. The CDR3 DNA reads TGTGCCAGCAGCGTAGCGGTGGGGCGGATAGAGACCCAGTACTTC.